The 8 T cell receptor beta chains listed next were all sequenced from one sample in a study of PD-1 blockade in classical Hodgkin lymphoma (dated by TCRdb to 2018 to 2021). Libraries were built with the immunoSEQ multiplex PCR assay. As stored in TCRdb, this immuneACCESS dataset retains in-frame rearrangements with V and J assigned. A fraction of the clones does not appear; measured against another copy, unresolved V genes explain less than half of the discrepancy, and the remainder lacks a known reason. The sample table records some 18,000 clones; about 85% of these occur just once. Of the sample, over 15% is held by the ten largest clones. The sample's time point label, in plain terms: cycle 2 day 1 (C2D1) of nivolumab. Every trial patient had relapsed after autologous stem cell transplantation, and cohorts A, B and C differed in prior brentuximab vedotin exposure. Sequencing was performed on peripheral blood mononuclear cells (PBMCs), taken before the second cycle of nivolumab. Source of these receptors: a human donor with classical Hodgkin lymphoma.

This sequence joins TRBV30 and TRBJ1-2; TRBD1 is a possible D gene (6 bases). Germline-derived CDR1 and CDR2 are GTSNPN and SVGIG (reference sequence). Deletions cut 3 bases from V and 7 bases from J, with 12 bases between. The CDR3 sequence is 12 residues long. The CDR3 sequence is CAWRREGGGYTF. The CDR3 region has the DNA TGTGCCTGGAGAAGGGAGGGGGGTGGCTACACCTTC.

This chain links TRBV4-1 with TRBJ2-7, with D maybe TRBD1 (5 bases). The V gene's germline CDR1 is MGHRA and CDR2 YSYEKL. The CDR3 runs to 13 residues. Trimming took off 3 bases at V and 5 bases at J, with 11 bases between the two ends. CDR3 protein: CASSHPTADEQYF. The CDR3 nucleotides read TGCGCCAGCAGCCACCCGACAGCTGACGAGCAGTACTTC.

The J gene is TRBJ2-1, the V gene TRBV9; TRBD2 matches at 8 bases. Germline V lookup: CDR1 SGDLS, CDR2 YYNGEE. The CDR3 spans 18 residues. V lost 0 bases and J lost 12; bases outside the gene matches: 20. The CDR3 reads CASSVAAGGRFFPSLQFF. CDR3 DNA: TGTGCCAGCAGCGTAGCTGCGGGAGGTCGATTTTTCCCCTCTTTGCAGTTCTTC.

This clone occurred a few times. The CDR3 nucleotides are TGTGCCAGCAGTACCTCTAGCGGGGGGCCCAACCCCGGGGAGCTGTTTTTT. Its translation: CASSTSSGGPNPGELFF. The chain recombines TRBV11-3 with TRBJ2-2; 11 bases align to TRBD2. The J segment lost 6 bases and the V segment lost 6 bases, leaving 12 bases of the junction unmatched. Germline CDR1 reads SGHNT; CDR2 reads YENEEA. The CDR3 length is 17 residues.

The chain employs TRBV30 and TRBJ2-2, with 13 bases identical to TRBD2. CDR3 length equals 19 residues. CDR1 and CDR2 from the germline V gene are GTSNPN and SVGIG (reference sequence). V lost 0 bases, J lost 1 base, and 8 bases stayed unmatched. The CDR3 protein is CAWSVWGLAGPRNTGELFF. CDR3 nucleotide sequence: TGTGCCTGGAGTGTGTGGGGACTAGCGGGACCTAGGAACACCGGGGAGCTGTTTTTT.

The chain is built from TRBV7-4 and TRBJ2-1; D gene ambiguous. V lost 1 base, J lost 2 bases, and 12 bases lay in between. This CDR3 has 16 residues. Germline CDR1 and CDR2: SGHVT and SQSDAQ. The CDR3 sequence is CASSLDPVGTYNEQFF. The CDR3 nucleotides read TGTGCCAGCAGCTTAGATCCGGTGGGTACCTACAATGAGCAGTTCTTC.

The V and J genes are TRBV5-1 and TRBJ1-1; tentatively, D is TRBD1 (5 bases). Trimming pared 4 bases from V and 0 bases from J, leaving 10 bases between. Looked up from germline, CDR1 is SGHRS and CDR2 is YFSETQ. The CDR3 has 14 residues. The CDR3 sequence is CASSPDILNTEAFF. Written as DNA, the CDR3 is TGCGCCAGCAGCCCGGACATCTTGAACACTGAAGCTTTCTTT.

V and J are TRBV19 and TRBJ2-2, with D tentatively TRBD2 (6 bases). Germline lookup yields CDR1 LNHDA and CDR2 SQIVND (reference sequence). The CDR3 totals 15 residues. The ends were cut back, 4 bases at V and 5 bases at J, with 14 bases in the middle. In DNA form, the CDR3 reads TGTGCCAGTAGTAGCGGGACTCCGGGGACCGGGGAGCTGTTTTTT. It yields the protein CASSSGTPGTGELFF.